This entry features one T cell receptor (beta chain) sequence. Antigen unknown. The CDR3 length is 18 residues. Trimming took off 4 bases at V and 0 bases at J, with 19 bases between the two ends. The germline V gene has CDR1 LGHDT and CDR2 YNNKEL (reference sequence). The sample is drawn from a study of T cell responses to AZD1222 COVID-19 vaccine. Notes on the study in general: With dominance at 160-218 and 743-854, vaccine-associated CD4 TCRs spanned spike. Spike-specific TCR repertoires showed rising breadth and depth after two AZD1222 doses.

This table comes from immunoSEQ multiplex PCR, and its TCRdb copy is limited to in-frame clones, with some not included. This table holds around 110,000 clones, roughly 88% found once. The sequencing here drew on peripheral blood, taken on day 0 of MenACWY control vaccination. The sequence was collected from an adult in good health. The chain uses TRBV3-1 (or the pseudogene TRBV3-2) and TRBJ1-3; the D gene is possibly TRBD1 (5 bases). CDR3 protein: CASSPWQGRAGSGNTIYF. CDR3 DNA sequence: TGTGCCAGCAGCCCCTGGCAGGGCAGGGCGGGCTCTGGAAACACCATATATTTT.